This entry features one TCR beta chain sequence. Its antigen is still unknown. The source of the sample is a study of post-analysis software for immune sequencing data. The TCR beta cDNA libraries contained unique molecular identifiers. The source material, 1 to 10 million T cells, gave rise to roughly 0.5 million cDNA molecules. TCRdb processed the PCR reads anew with MiXCR; each CDR3 protein has one entry. Of more than 450,000 distinct CDR3 sequences in the sample, roughly two fifths were seen once. Study-wide results and caveats: Controls had significantly higher normalized Chao1 diversity than multiple sclerosis patients.

Material for sequencing was blood. This clonotype originated in a girl aged 10-17 years with multiple sclerosis.

The CDR3 protein is CSASRTPYEQYF. The DNA of the CDR3 is TGCAGTGCTAGCCGGACGCCCTACGAGCAGTACTTC. V is TRBV20-1 and J is TRBJ2-4, with D unclear. The assigned J gene may be wrong: the sequence end matches TRBJ2-7 better. The germline gives CDR1 DFQATT, CDR2 SNEGSKA (reference sequence). CDR3 length: 12 residues.